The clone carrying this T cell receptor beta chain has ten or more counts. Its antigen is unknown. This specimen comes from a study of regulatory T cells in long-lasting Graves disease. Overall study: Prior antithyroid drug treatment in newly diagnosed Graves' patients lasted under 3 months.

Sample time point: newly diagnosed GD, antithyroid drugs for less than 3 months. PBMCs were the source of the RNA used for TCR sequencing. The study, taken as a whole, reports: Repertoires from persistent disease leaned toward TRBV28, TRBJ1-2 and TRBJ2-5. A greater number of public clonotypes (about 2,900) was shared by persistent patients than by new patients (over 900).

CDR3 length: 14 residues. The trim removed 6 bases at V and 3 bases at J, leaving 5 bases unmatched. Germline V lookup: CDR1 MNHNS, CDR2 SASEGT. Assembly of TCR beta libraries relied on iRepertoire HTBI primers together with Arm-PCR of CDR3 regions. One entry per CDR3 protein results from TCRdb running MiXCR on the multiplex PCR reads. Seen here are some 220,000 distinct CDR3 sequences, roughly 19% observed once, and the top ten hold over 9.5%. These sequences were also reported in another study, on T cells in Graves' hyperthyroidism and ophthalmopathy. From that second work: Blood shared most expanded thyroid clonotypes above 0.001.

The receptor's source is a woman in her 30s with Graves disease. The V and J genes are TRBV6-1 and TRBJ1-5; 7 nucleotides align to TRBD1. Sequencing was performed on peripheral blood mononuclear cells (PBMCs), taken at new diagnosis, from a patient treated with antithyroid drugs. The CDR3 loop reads CASRQQGFNQPQHF. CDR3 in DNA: TGTGCCAGCAGACAACAGGGGTTCAATCAGCCCCAGCATTTT.